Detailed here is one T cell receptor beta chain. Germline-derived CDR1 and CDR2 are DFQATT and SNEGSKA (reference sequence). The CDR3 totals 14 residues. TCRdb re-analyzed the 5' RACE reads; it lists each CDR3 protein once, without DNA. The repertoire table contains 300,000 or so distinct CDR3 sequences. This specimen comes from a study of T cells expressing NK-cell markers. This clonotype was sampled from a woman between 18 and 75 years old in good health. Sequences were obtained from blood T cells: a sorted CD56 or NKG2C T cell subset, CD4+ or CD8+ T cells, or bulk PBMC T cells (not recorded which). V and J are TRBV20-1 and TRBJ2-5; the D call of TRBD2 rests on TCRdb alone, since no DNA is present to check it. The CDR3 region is CSARSGGKGETQYF.